This T cell receptor (beta chain) was identified during a study of T-cell memory formation after mild COVID-19. Study in general: TCR clusters were mostly donor specific. Study-wide findings and caveats: The authors left the SARS-CoV-2 specificity of second-wave clones peaking on day 37 unconfirmed.

The CDR3 spans 14 residues. The V and J ends lost 0 bases and 8 bases respectively, with 11 bases between them. CDR1 SGHRS and CDR2 YFSETQ come from the germline V gene. Of note for this clonotype: Its antigen remains unknown.

TCRdb recomputed calls from the 5' RACE reads with MiXCR, one row per CDR3 protein. The sample lists some 300,000 distinct CDR3 sequences; approximately 19% were seen once. V and J are TRBV5-1 and TRBJ1-4; D is uncertain. The sequence came from a young man who had mild COVID-19 (a few samples of this study predate the infection). Cell type and time point are not known. Sequenced input: PBMCs or a T cell subset sorted from them (not recorded which). CDR3 coding DNA: TGCGCCAGCAGCTTGGGACACGGCGGAGAAAAACTGTTTTTT. Translated: CASSLGHGGEKLFF.